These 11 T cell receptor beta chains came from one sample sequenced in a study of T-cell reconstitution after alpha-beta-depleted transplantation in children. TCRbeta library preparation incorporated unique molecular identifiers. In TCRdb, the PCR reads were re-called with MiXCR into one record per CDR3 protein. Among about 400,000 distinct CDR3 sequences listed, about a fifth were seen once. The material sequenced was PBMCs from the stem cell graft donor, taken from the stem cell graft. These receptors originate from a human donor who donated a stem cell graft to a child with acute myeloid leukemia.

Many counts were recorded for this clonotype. The CDR3 DNA follows: TGTGCCAGCAGTTTGGGAGGGCTAGAAGCTTTCTTT. Translation gives CASSLGGLEAFF. The chain couples TRBV12-3 or TRBV12-4 to TRBJ1-1; D not resolved. V was shortened by 3 bases and J by 8 bases, with 10 bases between the two germline ends. The CDR3 totals 12 residues.

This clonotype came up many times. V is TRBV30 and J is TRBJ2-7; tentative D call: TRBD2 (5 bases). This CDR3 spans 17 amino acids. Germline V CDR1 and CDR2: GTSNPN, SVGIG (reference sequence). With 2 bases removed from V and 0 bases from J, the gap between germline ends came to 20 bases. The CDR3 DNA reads TGTGCCTGGAGTCCTTTTCGGGCCTCGGGGAGCTCCTACGAGCAGTACTTC. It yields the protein CAWSPFRASGSSYEQYF.

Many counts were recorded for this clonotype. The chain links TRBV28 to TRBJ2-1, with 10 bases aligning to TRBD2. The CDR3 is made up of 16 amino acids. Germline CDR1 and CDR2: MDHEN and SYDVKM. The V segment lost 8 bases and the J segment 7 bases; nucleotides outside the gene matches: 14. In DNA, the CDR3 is TGTGCCAGCCTATCCCTCGGTAGCGGGAGGAAAAATGAGCAGTTCTTC. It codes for CASLSLGSGRKNEQFF.

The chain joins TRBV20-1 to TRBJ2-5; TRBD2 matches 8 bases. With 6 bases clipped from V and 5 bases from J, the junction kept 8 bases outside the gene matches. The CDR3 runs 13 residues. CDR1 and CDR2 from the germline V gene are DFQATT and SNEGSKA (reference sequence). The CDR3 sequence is CSAQAGVGETQYF. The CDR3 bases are TGCAGTGCCCAAGCGGGAGTGGGGGAGACCCAGTACTTC.

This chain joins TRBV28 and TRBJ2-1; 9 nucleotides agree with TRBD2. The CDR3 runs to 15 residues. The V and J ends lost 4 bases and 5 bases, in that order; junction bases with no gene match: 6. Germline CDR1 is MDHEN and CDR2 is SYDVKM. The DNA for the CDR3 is TGTGCCAGCAGTTCGATGACTAGCGGCCACAATGAGCAGTTCTTC. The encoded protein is CASSSMTSGHNEQFF. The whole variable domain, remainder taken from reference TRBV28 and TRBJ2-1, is DVKVTQSSRYLVKRTGEKVFLECVQDMDHENMFWYRQDPGLGLRLIYFSYDVKMKEKGDIPEGYSVSREKKERFSLILESASTNQTSMYLCASSSMTSGHNEQFFGPGTRLTVL.

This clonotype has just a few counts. The CDR3 region is CASSFSGTMDEQFF. The CDR3 nucleotides read TGCGCCAGCAGCTTCTCCGGGACGATGGATGAGCAGTTCTTC. The chain combines TRBV5-1 with TRBJ2-1; D may correspond to TRBD1 or TRBD2 (5 bases each). Germline V CDR1 and CDR2: SGHRS, YFSETQ. V was trimmed by 2 bases and J by 8 bases, leaving 14 bases between them. This CDR3 region has 14 residues.

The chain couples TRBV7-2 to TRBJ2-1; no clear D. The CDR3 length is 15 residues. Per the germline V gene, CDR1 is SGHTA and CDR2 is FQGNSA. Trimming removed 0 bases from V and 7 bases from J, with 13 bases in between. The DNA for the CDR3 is TGTGCCAGCAGCTTAGCATTTGGGGTCGGGAATGAGCAGTTCTTC. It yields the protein CASSLAFGVGNEQFF.

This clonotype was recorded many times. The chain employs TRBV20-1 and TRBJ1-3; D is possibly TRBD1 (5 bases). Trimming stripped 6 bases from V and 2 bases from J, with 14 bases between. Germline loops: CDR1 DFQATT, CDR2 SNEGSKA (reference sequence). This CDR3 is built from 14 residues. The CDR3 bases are TGCAGTGCAACACCCCGGGGCCCTGGAAACACCATATATTTT. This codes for CSATPRGPGNTIYF.

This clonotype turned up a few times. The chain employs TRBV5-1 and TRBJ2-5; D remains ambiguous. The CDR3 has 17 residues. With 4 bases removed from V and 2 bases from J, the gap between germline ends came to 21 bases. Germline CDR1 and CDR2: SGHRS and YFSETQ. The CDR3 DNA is TGCGCCAGCAGCCTTACGGTCTCATCAGGAATTCAAGAGACCCAGTACTTC. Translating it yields CASSLTVSSGIQETQYF. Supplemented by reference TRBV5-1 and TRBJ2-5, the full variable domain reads KAGVTQTPRYLIKTRGQQVTLSCSPISGHRSVSWYQQTPGQGLQFLFEYFSETQRNKGNFPGRFSGRQFSNSRSEMNVSTLELGDSALYLCASSLTVSSGIQETQYFGPGTRLLVL.

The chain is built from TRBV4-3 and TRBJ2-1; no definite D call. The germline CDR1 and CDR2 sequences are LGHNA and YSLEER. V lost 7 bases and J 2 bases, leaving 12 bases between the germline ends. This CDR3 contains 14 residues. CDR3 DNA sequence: TGCGCCAGCAACCCGGGTCGAGCCTACAATGAGCAGTTCTTC. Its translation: CASNPGRAYNEQFF.

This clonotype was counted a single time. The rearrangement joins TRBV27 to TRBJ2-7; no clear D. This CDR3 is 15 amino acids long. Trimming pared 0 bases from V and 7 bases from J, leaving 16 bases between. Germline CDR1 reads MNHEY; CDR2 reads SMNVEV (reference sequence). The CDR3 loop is CASSLSSIPAGEQYF. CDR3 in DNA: TGTGCCAGCAGTTTATCGTCGATCCCGGCTGGAGAGCAGTACTTC.